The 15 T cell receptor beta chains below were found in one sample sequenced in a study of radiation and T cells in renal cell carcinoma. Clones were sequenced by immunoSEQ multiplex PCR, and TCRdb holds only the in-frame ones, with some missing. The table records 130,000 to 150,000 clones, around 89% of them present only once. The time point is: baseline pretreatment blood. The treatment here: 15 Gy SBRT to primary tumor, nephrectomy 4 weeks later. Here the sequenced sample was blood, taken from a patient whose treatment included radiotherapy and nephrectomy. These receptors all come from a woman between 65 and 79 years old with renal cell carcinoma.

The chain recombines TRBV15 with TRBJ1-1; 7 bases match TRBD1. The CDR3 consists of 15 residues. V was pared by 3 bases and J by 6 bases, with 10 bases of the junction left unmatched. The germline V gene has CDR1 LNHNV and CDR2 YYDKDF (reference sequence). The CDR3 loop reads CATSSRKTGSAEAFF. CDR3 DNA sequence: TGTGCCACCAGCAGCAGAAAGACAGGGTCGGCTGAAGCTTTCTTT.

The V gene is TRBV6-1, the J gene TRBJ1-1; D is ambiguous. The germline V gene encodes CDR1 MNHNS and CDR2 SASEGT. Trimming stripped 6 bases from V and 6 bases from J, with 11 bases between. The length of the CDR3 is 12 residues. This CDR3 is CASSLTRSEAFF. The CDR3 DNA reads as TGTGCCAGCAGCCTAACACGTTCTGAAGCTTTCTTT.

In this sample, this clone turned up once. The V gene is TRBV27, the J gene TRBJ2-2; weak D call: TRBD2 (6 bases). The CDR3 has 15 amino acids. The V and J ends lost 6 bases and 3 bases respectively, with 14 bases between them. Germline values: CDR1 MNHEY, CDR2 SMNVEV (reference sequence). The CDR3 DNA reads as TGTGCCAGCAGCTTAGCTGGACTATACACCGGGGAGCTGTTTTTT. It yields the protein CASSLAGLYTGELFF.

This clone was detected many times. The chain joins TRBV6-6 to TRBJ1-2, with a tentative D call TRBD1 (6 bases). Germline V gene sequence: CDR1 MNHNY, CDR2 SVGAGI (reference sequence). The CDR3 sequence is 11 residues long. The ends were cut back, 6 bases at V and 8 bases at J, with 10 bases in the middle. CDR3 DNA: TGTGCCAGCAGGGAGGGGGAGGGCTACACCTTC. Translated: CASREGEGYTF.

For the CDR3, the DNA is TGTGCCAGCAGAAGGGACAGAGGAAACACCATATATTTT. It is translated as CASRRDRGNTIYF. The chain uses TRBV27 and TRBJ1-3; 7 nucleotides align to TRBD1. Losses at the gene ends were 6 bases for V and 4 bases for J; bases not matched to a gene: 3. The CDR3 has 13 amino acids. The germline V gene has CDR1 MNHEY and CDR2 SMNVEV (reference sequence).

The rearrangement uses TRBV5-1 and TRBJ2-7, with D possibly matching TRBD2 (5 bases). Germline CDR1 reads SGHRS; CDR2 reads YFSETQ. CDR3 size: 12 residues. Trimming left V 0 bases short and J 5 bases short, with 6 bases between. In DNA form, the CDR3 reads TGCGCCAGCAGCTTGGTCGGGGACGAGCAGTACTTC. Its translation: CASSLVGDEQYF.

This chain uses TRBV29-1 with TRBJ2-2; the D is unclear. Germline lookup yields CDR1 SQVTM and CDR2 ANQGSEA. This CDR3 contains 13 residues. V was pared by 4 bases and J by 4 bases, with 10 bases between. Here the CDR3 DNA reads TGCAGCGTTGCCGTTCTTAGCACCGGGGAGCTGTTTTTT. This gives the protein CSVAVLSTGELFF.

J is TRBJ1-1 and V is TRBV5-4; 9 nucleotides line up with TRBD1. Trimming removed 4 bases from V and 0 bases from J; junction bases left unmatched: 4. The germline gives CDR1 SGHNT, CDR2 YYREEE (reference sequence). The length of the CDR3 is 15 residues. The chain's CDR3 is CASSPRDRVNTEAFF. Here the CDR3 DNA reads TGTGCCAGCAGCCCCCGGGACAGGGTGAACACTGAAGCTTTCTTT.

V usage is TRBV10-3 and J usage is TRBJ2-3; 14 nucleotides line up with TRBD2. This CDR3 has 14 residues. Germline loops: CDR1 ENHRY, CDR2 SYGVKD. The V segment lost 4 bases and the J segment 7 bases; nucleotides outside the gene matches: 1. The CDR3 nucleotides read TGTGCCATCAGTGGGACTAGCGGGGGGAATACGCAGTATTTT. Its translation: CAISGTSGGNTQYF.

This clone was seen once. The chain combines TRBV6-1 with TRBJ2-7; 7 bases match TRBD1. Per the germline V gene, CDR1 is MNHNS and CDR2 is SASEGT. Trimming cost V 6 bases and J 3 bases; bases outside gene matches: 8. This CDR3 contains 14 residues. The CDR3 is CASSLTQGDYEQYF. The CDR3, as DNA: TGTGCCAGCAGCCTCACGCAGGGGGACTACGAGCAGTACTTC.

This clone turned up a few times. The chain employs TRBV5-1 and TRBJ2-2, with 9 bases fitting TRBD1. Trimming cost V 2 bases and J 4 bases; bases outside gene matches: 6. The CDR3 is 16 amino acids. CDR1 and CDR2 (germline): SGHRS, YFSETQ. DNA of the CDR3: TGCGCCAGCAGCTTACAGGGGGCAAGGAGCACCGGGGAGCTGTTTTTT. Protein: CASSLQGARSTGELFF.

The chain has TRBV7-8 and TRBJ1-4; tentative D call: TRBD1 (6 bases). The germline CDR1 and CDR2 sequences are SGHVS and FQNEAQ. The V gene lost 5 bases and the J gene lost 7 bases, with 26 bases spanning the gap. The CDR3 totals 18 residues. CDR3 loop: CASSLEPFGFGRGEKLFF. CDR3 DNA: TGTGCCAGCAGCCTAGAGCCGTTTGGGTTCGGCAGGGGTGAAAAACTGTTTTTT.

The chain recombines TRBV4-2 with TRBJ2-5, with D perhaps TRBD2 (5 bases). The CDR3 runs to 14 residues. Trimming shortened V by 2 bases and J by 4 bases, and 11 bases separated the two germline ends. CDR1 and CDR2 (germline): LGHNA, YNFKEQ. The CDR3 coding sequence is TGTGCCAGCAGCCAACTCCTGGCGGGAGAGACCCAGTACTTC. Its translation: CASSQLLAGETQYF.

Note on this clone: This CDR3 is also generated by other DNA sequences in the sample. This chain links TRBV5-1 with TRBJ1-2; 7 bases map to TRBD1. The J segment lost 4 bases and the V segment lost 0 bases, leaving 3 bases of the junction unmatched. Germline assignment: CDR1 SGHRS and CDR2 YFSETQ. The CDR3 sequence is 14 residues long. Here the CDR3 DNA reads TGCGCCAGCAGCTTGGGACAGGGTGGCTATGGCTACACCTTC. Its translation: CASSLGQGGYGYTF.

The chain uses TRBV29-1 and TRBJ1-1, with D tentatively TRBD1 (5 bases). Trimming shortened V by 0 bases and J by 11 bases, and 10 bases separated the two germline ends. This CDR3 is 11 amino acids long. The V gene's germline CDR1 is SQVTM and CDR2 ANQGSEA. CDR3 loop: CSVEDPGQAFF. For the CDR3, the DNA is TGCAGCGTTGAAGATCCGGGGCAGGCTTTCTTT.